Each of the 9 T cell receptor beta chains below was sequenced from the same sample in a study of blood T cell repertoires in COVID-19. Profiling relied on immunoSEQ multiplex PCR, and the TCRdb table lists in-frame clones only, not all of them. The sample has around 470,000 clones, roughly nine tenths seen once. Sequencing input: peripheral blood. The source of these receptors is a man between 18 and 35 years old with COVID-19, enrolled during active disease.

The rearrangement uses TRBV19 and TRBJ2-3; no clear D. Trimming removed 3 bases at V and 6 bases at J, with 10 bases between. CDR1 and CDR2 from the germline V gene are LNHDA and SQIVND (reference sequence). CDR3 length: 13 amino acids. This CDR3 is CASSMSQVDTQYF. CDR3 DNA sequence: TGTGCCAGTAGTATGTCTCAGGTGGATACGCAGTATTTT.

The rearrangement uses TRBV19 and TRBJ2-1, with a weak D call TRBD2 (6 bases). The V end lost 3 bases, the J end lost 11 bases, and 14 bases lay between the germline ends. The CDR3 contains 13 residues. Germline CDR1 and CDR2: LNHDA and SQIVND (reference sequence). DNA for the CDR3: TGTGCCAGTAGTATCGACGGGACTGACAAGCAGTTCTTC. Its protein is CASSIDGTDKQFF.

This clone was detected only once. V gene TRBV5-1 combines with J gene TRBJ2-5; a possible D gene is TRBD2 (6 bases). Germline CDR1 and CDR2: SGHRS and YFSETQ. Trimming took off 1 base at V and 0 bases at J, with 10 bases between the two ends. The CDR3 sequence is 15 residues long. The CDR3 DNA sequence: TGCGCCAGCAGCTTGTCAGGGAGGAACCAAGAGACCCAGTACTTC. As protein: CASSLSGRNQETQYF. Full variable domain (remainder filled in from reference TRBV5-1 and TRBJ2-5): KAGVTQTPRYLIKTRGQQVTLSCSPISGHRSVSWYQQTPGQGLQFLFEYFSETQRNKGNFPGRFSGRQFSNSRSEMNVSTLELGDSALYLCASSLSGRNQETQYFGPGTRLLVL.

V gene TRBV5-1 combines with J gene TRBJ2-7; a possible D gene is TRBD2 (5 bases). In germline, CDR1 is SGHRS, CDR2 YFSETQ. V was shortened by 1 base and J by 1 base, with 12 bases between the two germline ends. The length of the CDR3 is 15 residues. Here the CDR3 DNA reads TGCGCCAGCAGCTTGCGACTACCTACATCCTACGAGCAGTACTTC. Amino acid sequence: CASSLRLPTSYEQYF.

A few counts support this clone. The chain links TRBV7-9 to TRBJ2-7, with 12 bases fitting TRBD2. Trimming cost V 5 bases and J 3 bases; bases outside gene matches: 5. The germline V gene encodes CDR1 SEHNR and CDR2 FQNEAQ (reference sequence). The CDR3 contains 15 residues. The CDR3 region has the DNA TGTGCCAGCAGCGCAGGACTAGCGGGAATCTACGAGCAGTACTTC. Translating gives CASSAGLAGIYEQYF.

This rearrangement joins TRBV5-1 to TRBJ1-2, with D perhaps TRBD1 (6 bases). There are 12 residues in the CDR3. Trimming cost V 0 bases and J 8 bases, with 8 bases left between them. In germline, CDR1 is SGHRS, CDR2 YFSETQ. CDR3 in DNA: TGCGCCAGCAGCTTGGAACAGGGAGGCTACACCTTC. Encoded protein: CASSLEQGGYTF.

The chain recombines TRBV6-6 with TRBJ1-1; tentative D call: TRBD1 (6 bases). Germline V lookup: CDR1 MNHNY, CDR2 SVGAGI (reference sequence). The V and J ends lost 6 bases and 7 bases respectively, with 9 bases between them. This CDR3 has 11 amino acids. In nucleotides, the CDR3 is TGTGCCAGCAGCTTGGGACATGAAGCTTTCTTT. Translated: CASSLGHEAFF.

This chain connects TRBV19 to TRBJ1-1, with TRBD1 matching 8 bases. This CDR3 spans 15 amino acids. Trimming took 1 base from V and 3 from J; bases not matched to a gene: 4. Germline CDR1 and CDR2: LNHDA and SQIVND (reference sequence). CDR3: CASSIGRQGYTEAFF. As DNA, the CDR3 is TGTGCCAGTAGTATAGGGAGACAGGGGTACACTGAAGCTTTCTTT.

V gene TRBV3-1 (or the pseudogene TRBV3-2) combines with J gene TRBJ2-1, with 9 positions matching TRBD2. Germline-derived CDR1 and CDR2 are LGHDT and YNNKEL (reference sequence). The CDR3 totals 17 residues. V was pared by 3 bases and J by 7 bases, with 13 bases of the junction left unmatched. CDR3 residues: CASSQSPLAGGRNEQFF. DNA for the CDR3: TGTGCCAGCAGCCAGTCTCCTCTCGCGGGGGGGCGTAATGAGCAGTTCTTC.